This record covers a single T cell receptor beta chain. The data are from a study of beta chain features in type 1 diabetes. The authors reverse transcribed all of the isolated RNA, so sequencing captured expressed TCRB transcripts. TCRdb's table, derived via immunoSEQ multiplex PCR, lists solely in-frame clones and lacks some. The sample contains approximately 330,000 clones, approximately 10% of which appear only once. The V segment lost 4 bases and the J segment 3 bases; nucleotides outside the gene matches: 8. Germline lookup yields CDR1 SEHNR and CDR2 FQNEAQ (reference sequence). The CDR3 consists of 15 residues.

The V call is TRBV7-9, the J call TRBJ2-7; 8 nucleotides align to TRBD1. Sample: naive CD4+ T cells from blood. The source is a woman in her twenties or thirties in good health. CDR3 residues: CASSSDRGVLYEQYF. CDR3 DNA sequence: TGTGCCAGCAGCTCCGACAGGGGAGTACTCTACGAGCAGTACTTC.